The T cell receptor (beta chain) under discussion was sequenced for a study of Ad26.COV2.S vaccination and SARS-CoV-2 variants. Study details: A COV1001 Ad26.COV2.S trial-arm participant provided the sample. Study-level points and caveats: There was reportedly substantial breadth in spike-specific CD8+ and CD4+ T cell responses after vaccination. Placebo recipients had lower spike-specific TCR breadth than vaccine recipients.

Treatment defined: over 15 received Ad26.COV2.S at low or high dose, single or two shots; about five received placebo; per-sample allocation not given. The investigators took samples on day 63 after the first vaccine or placebo injection. A Boston adult aged 18-55 years was the donor. Comment on this clone: The target antigen is unknown.

The method was immunoSEQ multiplex PCR; TCRdb's version includes in-frame clones alone and lacks a portion of them. The sample records approximately 350,000 clones, roughly 80% being singletons. Germline trimming cut 2 bases from V and 5 bases from J; bases unmatched to any gene: 6. Germline CDR1 SGHRS, CDR2 YFSETQ. The CDR3 loop spans 15 amino acids. This clonotype was obtained from a person between 18 and 59 years old who received the Ad26.COV2.S COVID-19 vaccine or a placebo. Specimen: peripheral blood, collected in a trial of Ad26.COV2.S vaccine versus placebo. The rearrangement links TRBV5-1 to TRBJ2-1, with TRBD1 matching 8 bases. The CDR3 sequence: CASSFRTGLDNEQFF. The CDR3, as DNA: TGCGCCAGCAGCTTCAGGACAGGGTTAGACAATGAGCAGTTCTTC.